The source of this TCR beta chain is a study of blood T cell repertoires in COVID-19. In the authors' methods: Reference gene primer amplification in the assay estimated nucleated cell counts. Clones were read by immunoSEQ multiplex PCR, and TCRdb kept only the in-frame ones, dropping some. The D gene and trimming were derived from the DNA, and the V and J assignments and clone size from that table. The repertoire holds 250,000 to 300,000 clones, with roughly nine tenths as singletons. Sequenced material: peripheral blood. The clonotype was recovered from a woman aged 25-40 years with COVID-19, enrolled during active disease.

CDR3 DNA: TGTGCCATCAGTGATCCAGGGTTACAGGGGCGCGAGCAGTACTTC. This codes for CAISDPGLQGREQYF. The chain recombines TRBV10-3 with TRBJ2-7, with 7 positions matching TRBD1. Trimming at V came to 3 bases and at J to 6 bases, leaving 11 bases not matched to a gene. Germline values: CDR1 ENHRY, CDR2 SYGVKD. The CDR3 is made up of 15 amino acids.